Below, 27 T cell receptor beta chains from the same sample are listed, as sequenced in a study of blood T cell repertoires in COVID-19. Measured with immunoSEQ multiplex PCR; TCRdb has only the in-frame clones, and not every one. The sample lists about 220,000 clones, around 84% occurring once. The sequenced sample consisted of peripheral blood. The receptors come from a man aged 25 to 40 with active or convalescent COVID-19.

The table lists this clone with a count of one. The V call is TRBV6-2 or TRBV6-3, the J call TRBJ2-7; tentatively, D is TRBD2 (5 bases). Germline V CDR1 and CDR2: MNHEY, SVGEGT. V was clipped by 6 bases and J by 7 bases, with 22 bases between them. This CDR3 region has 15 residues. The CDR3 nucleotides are TGTGCCAGCAGCCCGTTCTCGAATAACCGGGAAGAGCAGTACTTC. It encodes CASSPFSNNREEQYF.

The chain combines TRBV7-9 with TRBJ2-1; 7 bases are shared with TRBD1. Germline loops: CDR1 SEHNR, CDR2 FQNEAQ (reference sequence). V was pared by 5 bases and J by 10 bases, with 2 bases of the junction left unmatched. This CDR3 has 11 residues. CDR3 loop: CASSVTGEQFF. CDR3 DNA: TGTGCCAGCAGCGTGACAGGGGAGCAGTTCTTC.

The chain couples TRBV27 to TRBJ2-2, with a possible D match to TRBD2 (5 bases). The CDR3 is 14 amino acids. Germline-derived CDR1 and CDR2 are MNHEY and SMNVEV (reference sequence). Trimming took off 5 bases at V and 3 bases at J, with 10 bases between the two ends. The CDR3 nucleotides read TGTGCCAGCAGTAAAGGACTCGACACCGGGGAGCTGTTTTTT. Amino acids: CASSKGLDTGELFF.

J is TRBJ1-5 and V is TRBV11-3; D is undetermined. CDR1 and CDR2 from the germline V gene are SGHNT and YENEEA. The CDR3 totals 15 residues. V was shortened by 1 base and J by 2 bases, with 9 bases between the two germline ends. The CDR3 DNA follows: TGTGCCAGCAGCTTAGCCAGGCCGGGCAATCAGCCCCAGCATTTT. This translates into CASSLARPGNQPQHF.

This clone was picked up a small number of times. CDR3: CASSFPDRAPSGYYEQYF. In DNA form, the CDR3 reads TGTGCCAGCAGTTTCCCAGACAGGGCCCCCAGTGGGTACTACGAGCAGTACTTC. This chain joins TRBV28 and TRBJ2-7; 7 bases are shared with TRBD1. J lost 3 bases, V lost 3 bases, and 17 bases had no gene match. The CDR3 runs to 18 residues. Germline V gives CDR1 MDHEN, CDR2 SYDVKM. The whole variable domain, remainder taken from reference TRBV28 and TRBJ2-7, is DVKVTQSSRYLVKRTGEKVFLECVQDMDHENMFWYRQDPGLGLRLIYFSYDVKMKEKGDIPEGYSVSREKKERFSLILESASTNQTSMYLCASSFPDRAPSGYYEQYFGPGTRLTVT.

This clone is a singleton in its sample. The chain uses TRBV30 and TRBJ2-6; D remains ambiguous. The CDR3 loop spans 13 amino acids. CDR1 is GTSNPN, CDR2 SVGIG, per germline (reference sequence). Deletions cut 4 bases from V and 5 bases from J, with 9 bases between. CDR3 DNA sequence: TGTGCCTGGAATCCCCGTAGGGCCAACGTCCTGACTTTC. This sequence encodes CAWNPRRANVLTF.

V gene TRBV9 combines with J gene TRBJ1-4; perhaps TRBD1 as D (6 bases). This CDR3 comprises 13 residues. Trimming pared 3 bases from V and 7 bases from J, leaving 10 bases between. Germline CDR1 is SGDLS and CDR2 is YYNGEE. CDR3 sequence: CASSAGTTEKLFF. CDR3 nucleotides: TGTGCCAGCAGCGCCGGGACAACTGAAAAACTGTTTTTT.

CDR3 loop: CASSQSRTVGPEAFF. CDR3 nucleotide sequence: TGCGCCAGCAGCCAATCAAGGACTGTCGGACCTGAAGCTTTCTTT. The rearrangement uses TRBV4-3 and TRBJ1-1; D unresolved. V was shortened by 2 bases and J by 6 bases, with 16 bases between the two germline ends. The V gene's germline CDR1 is LGHNA and CDR2 YSLEER. This CDR3 region has 15 residues.

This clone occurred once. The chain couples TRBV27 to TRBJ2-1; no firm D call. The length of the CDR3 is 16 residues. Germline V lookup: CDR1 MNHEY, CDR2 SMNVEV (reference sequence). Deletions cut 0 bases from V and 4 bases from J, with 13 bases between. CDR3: CASSLSSLNFYNEQFF. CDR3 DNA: TGTGCCAGCAGTTTATCGTCCCTTAACTTTTACAATGAGCAGTTCTTC.

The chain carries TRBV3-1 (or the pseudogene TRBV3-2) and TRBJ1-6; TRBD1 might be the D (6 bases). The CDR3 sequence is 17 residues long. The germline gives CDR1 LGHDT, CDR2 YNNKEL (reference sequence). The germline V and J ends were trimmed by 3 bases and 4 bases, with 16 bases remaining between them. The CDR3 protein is CASSQGGQAPYNSPLHF. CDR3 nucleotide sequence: TGTGCCAGCAGCCAGGGGGGGCAGGCCCCTTATAATTCACCCCTCCACTTT.

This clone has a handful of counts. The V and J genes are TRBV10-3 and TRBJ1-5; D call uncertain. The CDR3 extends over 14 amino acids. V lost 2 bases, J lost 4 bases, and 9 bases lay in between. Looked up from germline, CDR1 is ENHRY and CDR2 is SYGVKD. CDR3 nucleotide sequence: TGTGCCATCAGTGAGGGGCAGTGGAATCAGCCCCAGCATTTT. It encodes CAISEGQWNQPQHF.

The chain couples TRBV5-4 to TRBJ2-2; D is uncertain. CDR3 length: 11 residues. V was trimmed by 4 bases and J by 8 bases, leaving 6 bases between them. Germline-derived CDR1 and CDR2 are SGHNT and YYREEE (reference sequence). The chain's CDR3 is CASSRDGELFF. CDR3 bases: TGTGCCAGCAGCCGCGATGGGGAGCTGTTTTTT.

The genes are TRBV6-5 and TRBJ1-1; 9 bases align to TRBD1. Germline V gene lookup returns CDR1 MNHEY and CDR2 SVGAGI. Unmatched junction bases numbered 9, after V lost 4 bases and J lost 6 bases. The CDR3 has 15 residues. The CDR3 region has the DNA TGTGCCAGCAGTTCCCCGGGACAGGGAGTCGCTGAAGCTTTCTTT. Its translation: CASSSPGQGVAEAFF.

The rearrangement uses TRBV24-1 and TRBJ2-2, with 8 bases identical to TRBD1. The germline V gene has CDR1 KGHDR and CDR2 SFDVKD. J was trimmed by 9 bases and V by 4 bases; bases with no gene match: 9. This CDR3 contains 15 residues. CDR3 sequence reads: CATSDPNRGSRELFF. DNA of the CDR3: TGTGCCACCAGTGACCCTAACAGGGGGTCCAGGGAGCTGTTTTTT.

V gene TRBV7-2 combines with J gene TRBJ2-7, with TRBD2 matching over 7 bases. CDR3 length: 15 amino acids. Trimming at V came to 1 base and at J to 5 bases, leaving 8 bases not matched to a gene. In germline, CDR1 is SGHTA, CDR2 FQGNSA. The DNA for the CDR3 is TGTGCCAGCAGCTTAGTATCGGAGGGAGGGAACGAGCAGTACTTC. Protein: CASSLVSEGGNEQYF.

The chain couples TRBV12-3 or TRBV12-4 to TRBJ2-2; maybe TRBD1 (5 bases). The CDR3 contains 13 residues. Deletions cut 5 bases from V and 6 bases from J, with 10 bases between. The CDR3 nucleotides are TGTGCCAGCAGTCTACAGGTATCCGGGGAGCTGTTTTTT. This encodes CASSLQVSGELFF.

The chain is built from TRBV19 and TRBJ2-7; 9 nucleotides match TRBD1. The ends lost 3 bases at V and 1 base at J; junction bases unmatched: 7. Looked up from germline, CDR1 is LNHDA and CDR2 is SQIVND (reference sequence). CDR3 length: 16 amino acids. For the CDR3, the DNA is TGTGCCAGTAGTATCCATCCGGGACAGGGTTCCTACGAGCAGTACTTC. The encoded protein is CASSIHPGQGSYEQYF.

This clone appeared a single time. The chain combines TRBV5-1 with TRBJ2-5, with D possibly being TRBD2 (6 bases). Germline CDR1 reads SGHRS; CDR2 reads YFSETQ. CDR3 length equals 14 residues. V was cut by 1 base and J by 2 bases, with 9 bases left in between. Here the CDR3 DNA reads TGCGCCAGCAGCTTGACGGGAGCGCAAGAGACCCAGTACTTC. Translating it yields CASSLTGAQETQYF.

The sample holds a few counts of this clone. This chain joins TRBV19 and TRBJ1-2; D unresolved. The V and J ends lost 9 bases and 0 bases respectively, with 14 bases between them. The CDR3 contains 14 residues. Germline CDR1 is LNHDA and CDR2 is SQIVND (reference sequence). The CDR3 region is CASTPGVSNYGYTF. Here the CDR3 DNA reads TGTGCCAGCACTCCAGGCGTTTCTAACTATGGCTACACCTTC.

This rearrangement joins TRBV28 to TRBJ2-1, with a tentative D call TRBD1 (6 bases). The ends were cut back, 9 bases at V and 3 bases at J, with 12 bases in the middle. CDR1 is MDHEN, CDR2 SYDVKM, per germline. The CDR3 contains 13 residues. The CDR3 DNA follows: TGTGCCAGTACAGGGATAGGCTACAATGAGCAGTTCTTC. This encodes CASTGIGYNEQFF.

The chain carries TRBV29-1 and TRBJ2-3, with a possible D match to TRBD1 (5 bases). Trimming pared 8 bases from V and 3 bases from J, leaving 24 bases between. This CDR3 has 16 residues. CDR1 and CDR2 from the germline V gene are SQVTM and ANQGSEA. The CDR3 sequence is CSYLPEGDIWTDTQYF. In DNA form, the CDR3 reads TGCAGCTATTTGCCGGAAGGGGATATTTGGACAGATACGCAGTATTTT.

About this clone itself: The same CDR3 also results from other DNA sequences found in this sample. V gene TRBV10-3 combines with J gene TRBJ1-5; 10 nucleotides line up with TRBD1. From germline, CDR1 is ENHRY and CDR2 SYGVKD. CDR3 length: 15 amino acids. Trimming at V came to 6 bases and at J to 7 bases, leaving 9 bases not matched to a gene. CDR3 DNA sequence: TGTGCCATCAGCTCTGGACAGGGGGTCGGCCAGCCCCAGCATTTT. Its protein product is CAISSGQGVGQPQHF.

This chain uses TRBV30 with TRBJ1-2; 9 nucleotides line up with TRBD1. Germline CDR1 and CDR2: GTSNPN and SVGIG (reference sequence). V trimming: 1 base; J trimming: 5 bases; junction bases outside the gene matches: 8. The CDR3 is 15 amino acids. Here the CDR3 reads CAWSGGRQGVYGYTF. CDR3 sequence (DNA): TGTGCCTGGAGTGGAGGGAGACAGGGGGTTTATGGCTACACCTTC.

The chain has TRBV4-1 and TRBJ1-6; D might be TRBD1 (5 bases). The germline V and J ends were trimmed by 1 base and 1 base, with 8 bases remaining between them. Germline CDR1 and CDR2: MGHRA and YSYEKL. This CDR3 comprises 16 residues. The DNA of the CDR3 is TGCGCCAGCAGCCAAGGGGGGGAGTCCTATAATTCACCCCTCCACTTT. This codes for CASSQGGESYNSPLHF.

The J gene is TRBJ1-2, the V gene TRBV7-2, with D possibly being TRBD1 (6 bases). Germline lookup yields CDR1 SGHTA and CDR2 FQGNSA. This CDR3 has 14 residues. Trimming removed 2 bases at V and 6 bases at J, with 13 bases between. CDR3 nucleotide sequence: TGTGCCAGCAGCTTAAAACAGGGCTGGGATGGCTACACCTTC. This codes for CASSLKQGWDGYTF.

CDR3 protein: CASSWGTGASPLHF. For the CDR3, the DNA is TGTGCCAGCTCCTGGGGGACAGGGGCCTCACCCCTCCACTTT. The chain recombines TRBV3-1 (or the pseudogene TRBV3-2) with TRBJ1-6, with TRBD1 matching 10 bases. CDR1 is LGHDT and CDR2 is YNNKEL in the germline V gene (reference sequence). V was pared by 8 bases and J by 10 bases, with 8 bases of the junction left unmatched. CDR3 size: 14 residues.

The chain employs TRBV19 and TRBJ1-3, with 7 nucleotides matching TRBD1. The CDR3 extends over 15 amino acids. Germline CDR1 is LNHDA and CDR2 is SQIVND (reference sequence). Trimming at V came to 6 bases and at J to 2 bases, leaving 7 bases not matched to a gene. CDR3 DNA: TGTGCCAGTAGGGGGGGACAGACTCCTGGAAACACCATATATTTT. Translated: CASRGGQTPGNTIYF.